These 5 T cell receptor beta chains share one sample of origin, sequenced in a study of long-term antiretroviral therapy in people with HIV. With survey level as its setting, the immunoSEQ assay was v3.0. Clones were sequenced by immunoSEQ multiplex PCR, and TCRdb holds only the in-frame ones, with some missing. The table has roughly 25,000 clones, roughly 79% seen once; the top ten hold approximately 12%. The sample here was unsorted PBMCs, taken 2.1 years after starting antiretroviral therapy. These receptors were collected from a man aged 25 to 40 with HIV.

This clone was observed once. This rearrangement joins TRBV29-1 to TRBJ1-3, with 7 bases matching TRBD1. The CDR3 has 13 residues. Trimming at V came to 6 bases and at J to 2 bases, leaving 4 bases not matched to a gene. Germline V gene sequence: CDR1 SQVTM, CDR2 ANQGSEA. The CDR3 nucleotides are TGCAGCGTCAACGGACAGGCTGGAAACACCATATATTTT. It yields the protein CSVNGQAGNTIYF.

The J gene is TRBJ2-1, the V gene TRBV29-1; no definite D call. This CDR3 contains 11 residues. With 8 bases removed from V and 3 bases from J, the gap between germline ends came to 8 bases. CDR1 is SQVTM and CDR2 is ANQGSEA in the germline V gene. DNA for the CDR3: TGCAGCCCAGTATTCTACAATGAGCAGTTCTTC. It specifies CSPVFYNEQFF.

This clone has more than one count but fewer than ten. The CDR3 here is CASSPGWWQPQHF. Here the CDR3 DNA reads TGTGCCAGCAGTCCAGGGTGGTGGCAGCCCCAGCATTTT. The V gene is TRBV6-1, the J gene TRBJ1-5; possibly TRBD1 for D (5 bases). Trimming shortened V by 5 bases and J by 7 bases, and 12 bases separated the two germline ends. Germline V gene data show CDR1 as MNHNS and CDR2 as SASEGT. This CDR3 has 13 amino acids.

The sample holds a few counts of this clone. CDR3 bases: TGCGCCAGCAGCCAACGGCCAGGGAACACTGAAGCTTTCTTT. The encoded protein is CASSQRPGNTEAFF. The chain joins TRBV4-1 to TRBJ1-1; D not resolved. CDR1 and CDR2 from the germline V gene are MGHRA and YSYEKL. V was clipped by 2 bases and J by 1 base, with 8 bases between them. CDR3 size: 14 residues.

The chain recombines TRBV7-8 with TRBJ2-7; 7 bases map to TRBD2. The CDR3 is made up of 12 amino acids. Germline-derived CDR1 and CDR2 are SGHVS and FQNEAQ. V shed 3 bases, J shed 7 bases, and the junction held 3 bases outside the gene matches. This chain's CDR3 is CASSLGGWEQYF. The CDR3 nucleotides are TGTGCCAGCAGCTTGGGGGGGTGGGAGCAGTACTTC.